The present entry profiles one T cell receptor beta chain with its context. These data come from a study of blood T cell repertoires in COVID-19. The protocol was immunoSEQ multiplex PCR, while the TCRdb copy is restricted to in-frame clones and leaves out a portion. The table lists around 160,000 clones, 85% to 90% of them singletons. The CDR3 sequence is 12 residues long. Germline CDR1 reads SNHLY; CDR2 reads FYNNEI. The trim removed 2 bases at V and 13 bases at J, leaving 4 bases unmatched. The source is a woman in her 70s with COVID-19, enrolled during active disease. This chain uses TRBV2 with TRBJ1-4, with 7 positions matching TRBD1. Material for sequencing was peripheral blood. The CDR3 region is CASSEWRQGLFF. CDR3 DNA: TGTGCCAGCAGTGAATGGAGACAGGGACTGTTTTTT.